What follows is one T cell receptor beta chain and its context. The antigen remains undetermined. The sample originates from a study of T cell responses to AZD1222 COVID-19 vaccine. Study-level points and caveats: Only a handful of AZD1222 recipients tested seropositive at baseline.

Sequenced by immunoSEQ multiplex PCR; TCRdb stores in-frame clones only, minus some. The data show roughly 140,000 clones, approximately 89% seen once. Germline V lookup: CDR1 KGHSH, CDR2 LQKENI. This CDR3 comprises 13 residues. V was cut by 6 bases and J by 14 bases, with 17 bases left in between. J is TRBJ1-6 and V is TRBV18; tentatively, D is TRBD1 (5 bases). The sequencing used peripheral blood, collected on day 0 of AZD1222 vaccination. This receptor was identified in an adult in good health. CDR3 amino acids: CASSPGEGTTLHF. The CDR3 coding sequence is TGTGCCAGCTCCCCGGGGGAGGGAACAACCCTCCACTTT.